This T cell receptor (beta chain) was captured by sequencing in a study of cytomegalovirus exposure and HLA in healthy donors. Primers: 60 Vbeta forward and 13 Jbeta reverse. Repertoires were generated with immunoSEQ multiplex PCR, while TCRdb's copy carries only in-frame clones and drops some. The sample comprises about 150,000 clones, 77% of which are singletons, and roughly 4.2% rests with the top ten. CDR1 and CDR2 (germline): MNHNY, SVGAGI (reference sequence). With V trimmed by 6 bases and J by 7 bases, 6 bases remained unmatched. The length of the CDR3 is 14 residues. About this clone: Its antigen is undetermined.

Findings and caveats of the study: An apparent linkage of common viral pathogens to several of the most significant clusters emerged in a later analysis. Serostatus for CMV was the only available immune exposure information. A highly shared variant cluster was judged a likely technical artifact. Later analysis reportedly placed an Asian-associated ancestry cluster below the roughly 690-donor mean in N-insertions.

The clonotype originates from a male donor in good health and CMV-seronegative. Material: PBMCs. The chain couples TRBV6-6 to TRBJ1-6, with 7 bases matching TRBD1. CDR3 DNA: TGTGCCAGCAGCCTAACAGGGGACAATTCACCCCTCCACTTT. Translating gives CASSLTGDNSPLHF.